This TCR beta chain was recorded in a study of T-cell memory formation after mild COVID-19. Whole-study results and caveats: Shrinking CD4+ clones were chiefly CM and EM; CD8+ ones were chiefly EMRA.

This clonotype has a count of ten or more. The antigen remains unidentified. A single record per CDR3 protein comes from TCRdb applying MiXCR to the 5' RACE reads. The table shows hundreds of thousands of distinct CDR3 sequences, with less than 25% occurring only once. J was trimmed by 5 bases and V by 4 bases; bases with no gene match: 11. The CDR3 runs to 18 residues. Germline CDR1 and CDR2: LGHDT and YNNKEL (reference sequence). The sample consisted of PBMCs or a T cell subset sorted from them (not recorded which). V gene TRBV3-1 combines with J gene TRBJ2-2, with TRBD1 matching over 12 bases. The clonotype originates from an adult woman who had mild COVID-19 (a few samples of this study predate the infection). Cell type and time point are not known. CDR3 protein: CASSLLPGTGGRTGELFF. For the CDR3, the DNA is TGTGCCAGCAGCCTCCTCCCCGGGACAGGGGGCCGAACCGGGGAGCTGTTTTTT.